Presented here are 2 T cell receptor beta chains from one specimen sequenced in a study of OX40 agonist ivuxolimab in advanced cancers. The repertoire was sequenced with immunoSEQ multiplex PCR; TCRdb's copy has only in-frame clones and lacks some. The sample shows about 26,000 clones, 85% of them seen only once. The sample here was CD4+ or CD8+ T cells sorted from blood, taken in a trial of the OX40 agonist ivuxolimab. These TCRs come from an adult with an advanced solid tumor such as melanoma, head and neck, liver or kidney cancer.

The V gene is TRBV5-6, the J gene TRBJ1-2, with a possible D match to TRBD1 (5 bases). Germline V gene lookup returns CDR1 SGHDT and CDR2 YYEEEE. The CDR3 loop spans 14 amino acids. Trimming removed 0 bases from V and 4 bases from J, with 10 bases in between. CDR3: CASSLGRGVYGYTF. In DNA, the CDR3 is TGTGCCAGCAGCTTGGGGAGGGGAGTCTATGGCTACACCTTC.

The J gene is TRBJ2-7, the V gene TRBV9; D is undetermined. Germline CDR1 and CDR2: SGDLS and YYNGEE. V was pared by 0 bases and J by 4 bases, with 11 bases between. The CDR3 length is 14 residues. The CDR3 DNA is TGTGCCAGCAGCGTAGGTGTGGGAAGGTACGAGCAGTACTTC. It yields the protein CASSVGVGRYEQYF. Full variable domain (missing parts from reference TRBV9 and TRBJ2-7): DSGVTQTPKHLITATGQRVTLRCSPRSGDLSVYWYQQSLDQGLQFLIQYYNGEERAKGNILERFSAQQFPDLHSELNLSSLELGDSALYFCASSVGVGRYEQYFGPGTRLTVT.